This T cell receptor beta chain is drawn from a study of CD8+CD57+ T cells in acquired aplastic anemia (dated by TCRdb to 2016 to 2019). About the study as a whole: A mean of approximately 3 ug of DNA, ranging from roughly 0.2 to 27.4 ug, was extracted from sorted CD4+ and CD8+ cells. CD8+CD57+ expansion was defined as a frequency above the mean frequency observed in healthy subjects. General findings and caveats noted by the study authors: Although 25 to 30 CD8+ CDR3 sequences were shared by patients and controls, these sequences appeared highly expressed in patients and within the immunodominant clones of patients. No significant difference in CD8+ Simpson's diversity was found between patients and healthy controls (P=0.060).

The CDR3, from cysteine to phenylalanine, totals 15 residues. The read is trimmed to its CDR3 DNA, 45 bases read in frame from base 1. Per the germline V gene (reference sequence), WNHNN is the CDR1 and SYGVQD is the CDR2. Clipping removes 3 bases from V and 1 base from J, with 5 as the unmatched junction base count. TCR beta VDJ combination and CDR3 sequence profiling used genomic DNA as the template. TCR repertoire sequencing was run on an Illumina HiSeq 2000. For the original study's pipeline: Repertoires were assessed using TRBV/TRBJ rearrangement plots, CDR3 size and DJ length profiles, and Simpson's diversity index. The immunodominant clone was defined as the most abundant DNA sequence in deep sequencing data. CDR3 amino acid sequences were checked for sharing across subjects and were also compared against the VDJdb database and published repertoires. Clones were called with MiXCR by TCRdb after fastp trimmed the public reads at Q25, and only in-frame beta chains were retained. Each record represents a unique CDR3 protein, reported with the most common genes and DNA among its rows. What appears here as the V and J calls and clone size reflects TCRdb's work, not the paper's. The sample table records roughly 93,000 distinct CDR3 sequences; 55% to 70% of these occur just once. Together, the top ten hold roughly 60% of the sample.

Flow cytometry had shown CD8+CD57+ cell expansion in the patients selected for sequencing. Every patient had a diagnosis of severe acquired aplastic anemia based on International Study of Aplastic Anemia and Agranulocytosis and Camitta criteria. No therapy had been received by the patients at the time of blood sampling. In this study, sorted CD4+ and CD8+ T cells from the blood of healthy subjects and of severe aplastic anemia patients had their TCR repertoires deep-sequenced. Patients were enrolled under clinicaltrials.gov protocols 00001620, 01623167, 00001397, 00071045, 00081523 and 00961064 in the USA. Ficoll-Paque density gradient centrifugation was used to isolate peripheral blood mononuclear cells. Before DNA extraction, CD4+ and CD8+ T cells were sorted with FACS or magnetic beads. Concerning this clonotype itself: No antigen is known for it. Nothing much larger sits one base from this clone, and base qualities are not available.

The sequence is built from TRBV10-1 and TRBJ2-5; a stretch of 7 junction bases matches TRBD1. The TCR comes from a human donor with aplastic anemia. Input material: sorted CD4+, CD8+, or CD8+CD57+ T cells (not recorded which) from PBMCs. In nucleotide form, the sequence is TGCGCCAGCAGTGATTCCCGGGACAGCCAAGAGACCCAGTACTTC. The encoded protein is CASSDSRDSQETQYF.